The present T cell receptor (beta chain) was sequenced within a study of shared clonotypes between healthy human individuals. Study conclusions and caveats: A reduction in generation probabilities was seen for non-shared clonotypes relative to those shared by all four donors. Naive subsets generally exceeded memory subsets in estimated richness.

Trimming removed 0 bases at V and 3 bases at J, with 13 bases between. CDR3 length equals 16 residues. Germline CDR1 is SGHKS and CDR2 is YYEKEE (reference sequence). Naive CD45RA+ and memory CD45RA-negative subsets were split from CD4+ cells. Using approximately 190 ng DNA, some 30,000 T cell genomes, the sorted-subset replicate PCRs were run. Profiled with immunoSEQ multiplex PCR; TCRdb holds only in-frame clones, not every one. The data show about 2.3 million clones, with about 92% seen just once and 0.3% to 0.4% held by the top ten. A remark on this clone: The antigen remains unidentified.

Sequencing was performed on naive CD4+ T cells from PBMCs. As to subset: CD45RA+ positively selected. The source is a young man in good health. Some clones in this sample may be carry-over from other donors' samples. The J gene is TRBJ1-3, the V gene TRBV5-5; D is perhaps TRBD1 (6 bases). In DNA form, the CDR3 reads TGTGCCAGCAGCTTGGGGGGGCCGGTGAGTGGAAACACCATATATTTT. The encoded protein is CASSLGGPVSGNTIYF.